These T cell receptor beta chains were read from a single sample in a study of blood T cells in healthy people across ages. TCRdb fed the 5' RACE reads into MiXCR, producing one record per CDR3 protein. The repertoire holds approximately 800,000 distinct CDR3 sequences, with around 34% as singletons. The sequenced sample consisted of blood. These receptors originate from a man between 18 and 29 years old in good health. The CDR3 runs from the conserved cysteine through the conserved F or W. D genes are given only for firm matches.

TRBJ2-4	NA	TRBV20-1	CSARGGTPSGNNEQYF
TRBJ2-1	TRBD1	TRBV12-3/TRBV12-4	CASEDRSLIYNEQFF
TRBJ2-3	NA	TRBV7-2	CASSRPPTPSADTQYF
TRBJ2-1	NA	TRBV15	CATSADPGSYNEQFF
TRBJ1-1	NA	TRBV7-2	CASSLAPGITEAFF
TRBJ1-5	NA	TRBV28	CASSFWQVGRPQHF
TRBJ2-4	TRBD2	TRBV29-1	CSVTNRAGGLNPIQYF
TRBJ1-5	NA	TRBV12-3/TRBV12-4	CASSLWGASNQPQHF
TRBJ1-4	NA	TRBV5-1	CASSFLTAESEKLFF
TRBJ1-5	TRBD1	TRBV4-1	CASSQGWTGEYSNQPQHF
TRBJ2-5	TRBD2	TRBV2	CASSEAWGTSEETQYF